Below are 20 T cell receptor beta chains sequenced from a single sample in a study of cytomegalovirus exposure and HLA in healthy donors (dated by TCRdb to about 2017). Library prep was done by the immunoSEQ multiplex PCR assay. For the multiplex PCR, a mixture combining 60 forward primers for TCR Vbeta segments and 13 reverse primers for TCR Jbeta segments was used. TCRdb carries this immuneACCESS record with in-frame sequences only. Its versions omit some clonotypes, under half of them owing to an unresolved V gene in the studies checked, with the rest unexplained. The sample data list roughly 200,000 clones, and roughly 85% of these were observed just once. 4.4% of the sample is taken by the ten largest. Sequencing was carried out using PBMCs. The receptors shown here come from a woman aged 25 to 45 in good health and CMV-seropositive.

The chain combines TRBV12-5 with TRBJ2-1; D remains unclear. This CDR3 comprises 14 residues. CDR1 is LGHNT, CDR2 FRNRAP, per germline. Trimming left V 5 bases short and J 6 bases short, with 14 bases between. CDR3 protein: CASGIKNSLNEQFF. The CDR3 DNA reads TGTGCTAGTGGTATAAAAAACAGCCTCAATGAGCAGTTCTTC.

The V gene is TRBV6-5, the J gene TRBJ2-3, with 8 bases lining up with TRBD1. Germline values: CDR1 MNHEY, CDR2 SVGAGI. The CDR3 spans 15 residues. V trimming: 6 bases; J trimming: 4 bases; junction bases outside the gene matches: 9. CDR3 sequence (DNA): TGTGCCAGCAGCACCGGGACAGGCGGGGCAGATACGCAGTATTTT. Encoded protein: CASSTGTGGADTQYF.

The V gene is TRBV7-9, the J gene TRBJ1-1; D might be TRBD1 (5 bases). This CDR3 comprises 14 residues. Germline CDR1 reads SEHNR; CDR2 reads FQNEAQ (reference sequence). Trimming stripped 2 bases from V and 6 bases from J, with 13 bases between. The CDR3 loop reads CASSLTGDLAEAFF. Here the CDR3 DNA reads TGTGCCAGCAGCTTAACAGGAGATCTTGCTGAAGCTTTCTTT.

The chain has TRBV5-4 and TRBJ2-1, with 7 bases matching TRBD2. CDR1 is SGHNT and CDR2 is YYREEE in the germline V gene (reference sequence). The V and J ends lost 2 bases and 7 bases, in that order; junction bases with no gene match: 9. The CDR3 consists of 15 residues. The CDR3 DNA is TGTGCCAGCAGCTTCGGTTCAGCGCGGGGGAATGAGCAGTTCTTC. Translation gives CASSFGSARGNEQFF.

CDR3 loop: CASKYGGEAFF. CDR3 coding DNA: TGTGCCAGCAAGTACGGCGGTGAAGCTTTCTTT. The chain combines TRBV6-4 with TRBJ1-1, with no clear D. Trimming stripped 7 bases from V and 7 bases from J, with 10 bases between. The germline gives CDR1 MRHNA, CDR2 SNTAGT. The CDR3 is 11 amino acids.

The chain recombines TRBV27 with TRBJ2-1, with TRBD2 matching over 7 bases. With 4 bases clipped from V and 7 bases from J, the junction kept 16 bases outside the gene matches. Germline loops: CDR1 MNHEY, CDR2 SMNVEV (reference sequence). The CDR3 consists of 17 residues. Written as DNA, the CDR3 is TGTGCCAGCAGTTCCCCCGGGGGAGGGGCTCTTTTTAATGAGCAGTTCTTC. This sequence encodes CASSSPGGGALFNEQFF.

This sequence joins TRBV7-6 and TRBJ1-1; a weak D match, TRBD1 (6 bases). Germline V lookup: CDR1 SGHVS, CDR2 FNYEAQ. This CDR3 has 14 amino acids. V was cut by 1 base and J by 4 bases, with 10 bases left in between. CDR3 protein: CASSLGGGGTEAFF. DNA for the CDR3: TGTGCCAGCAGCTTAGGGGGAGGGGGCACTGAAGCTTTCTTT.

V is TRBV4-1 and J is TRBJ2-7; D unresolved. The CDR3 consists of 15 residues. Germline V gene lookup returns CDR1 MGHRA and CDR2 YSYEKL. Trimming shortened V by 1 base and J by 3 bases, and 13 bases separated the two germline ends. Here the CDR3 DNA reads TGCGCCAGCAGCCAAGGTGATAGTCTCGGCTACGAGCAGTACTTC. Translated, it gives CASSQGDSLGYEQYF.

The V gene is TRBV5-1, the J gene TRBJ2-5; a possible D gene is TRBD1 (5 bases). The CDR3 sequence is 15 residues long. Trimming pared 1 base from V and 7 bases from J, leaving 17 bases between. Germline V gives CDR1 SGHRS, CDR2 YFSETQ. The CDR3 loop reads CASSLTGDSTTTQYF. In nucleotides, the CDR3 is TGCGCCAGCAGCTTGACAGGTGACTCTACCACGACCCAGTACTTC.

The J gene is TRBJ1-2, the V gene TRBV5-6; 9 bases line up with TRBD1. From germline, CDR1 is SGHDT and CDR2 YYEEEE. The CDR3 is made up of 14 amino acids. Trimming cost V 4 bases and J 7 bases; bases outside gene matches: 8. Written as DNA, the CDR3 is TGTGCCAGCAGCCCGGGACAGGGAGAGGGTGGCTACACCTTC. Its translation: CASSPGQGEGGYTF.

The V and J genes are TRBV9 and TRBJ2-5; 8 positions agree with TRBD2. The CDR3 is 15 amino acids. The V and J ends lost 4 bases and 0 bases, in that order; junction bases with no gene match: 5. Germline assignment: CDR1 SGDLS and CDR2 YYNGEE. The CDR3 loop reads CASSFSGINQETQYF. CDR3 nucleotides: TGTGCCAGCAGCTTTAGCGGGATCAACCAAGAGACCCAGTACTTC.

In the case of this clone: An end of the junction does not agree with germline; a read error may underlie this. V usage is TRBV5-1 and J usage is TRBJ2-7; 7 nucleotides agree with TRBD1. Germline V gives CDR1 SGHRS, CDR2 YFSETQ. There are 14 residues in the CDR3. CDR3 sequence (DNA): TGCGTCAGCAGCCCCGGGACAGCTAGCTACGAGCAGTACTTC. This gives the protein CVSSPGTASYEQYF.

This clone was seen only a few times. V is TRBV4-1 and J is TRBJ1-5; 7 bases are a match to TRBD1. Trimming removed 2 bases from V and 4 bases from J; junction bases left unmatched: 5. Germline-derived CDR1 and CDR2 are MGHRA and YSYEKL. There are 15 residues in the CDR3. The CDR3, as DNA: TGCGCCAGCAGCCAAAGACAGGGTGGGAATCAGCCCCAGCATTTT. Protein: CASSQRQGGNQPQHF.

V is TRBV11-3 and J is TRBJ2-1; the match to TRBD1 covers 7 bases. The trim removed 5 bases at V and 4 bases at J, leaving 5 bases unmatched. The CDR3 spans 14 residues. Per germline, CDR1 SGHNT and CDR2 YENEEA. The CDR3 DNA follows: TGTGCCAGCAGCCGACAGGGTGGATACAATGAGCAGTTCTTC. Translation gives CASSRQGGYNEQFF.

The chain couples TRBV19 to TRBJ2-3, with TRBD2 identical over 12 bases. In germline, CDR1 is LNHDA, CDR2 SQIVND (reference sequence). The V gene end was trimmed by 2 bases and the J gene end by 3 bases; junction bases not matched to a gene: 3. The CDR3 is 16 amino acids. The CDR3 coding sequence is TGTGCCAGTAGTATAACTAGCGGGGGGACTACAGATACGCAGTATTTT. As protein: CASSITSGGTTDTQYF.

The chain uses TRBV5-1 and TRBJ2-5, with 8 bases aligning to TRBD2. The CDR3 loop spans 15 amino acids. Germline-derived CDR1 and CDR2 are SGHRS and YFSETQ. J lost 5 bases, V lost 5 bases, and 11 bases had no gene match. Here the CDR3 reads CASREEGTSGETQYF. The CDR3 DNA reads as TGCGCCAGCAGAGAAGAGGGGACTAGTGGTGAGACCCAGTACTTC.

J is TRBJ2-3 and V is TRBV5-1; 11 positions match TRBD2. Trimming removed 4 bases from V and 3 bases from J; junction bases left unmatched: 7. Germline CDR1 is SGHRS and CDR2 is YFSETQ. This CDR3 region has 16 residues. CDR3 amino acids: CASSRIAGGQTDTQYF. CDR3 nucleotide sequence: TGCGCCAGCAGCAGGATAGCGGGGGGGCAGACAGATACGCAGTATTTT.

CDR3 sequence reads: CACRDRGDNEQFF. CDR3 coding DNA: TGTGCCTGCCGGGACAGGGGGGACAATGAGCAGTTCTTC. J is TRBJ2-1 and V is TRBV30; 11 bases agree with TRBD1. The CDR3 is 13 residues long. V trimming: 6 bases; J trimming: 5 bases; junction bases outside the gene matches: 3. Germline V CDR1 and CDR2: GTSNPN, SVGIG (reference sequence).

The V gene is TRBV11-2, the J gene TRBJ2-1; no clear D gene. V was shortened by 1 base and J by 3 bases, with 7 bases between the two germline ends. This CDR3 is 14 amino acids long. CDR1 and CDR2 (germline): SGHAT, FQNNGV. The CDR3 protein is CASSLVASYNEQFF. The CDR3, as DNA: TGTGCCAGCAGCTTAGTCGCTAGCTACAATGAGCAGTTCTTC.

The chain couples TRBV19 to TRBJ1-5; possible D gene TRBD1, 5 bases. Trimming cost V 6 bases and J 5 bases, with 17 bases left between them. The CDR3 runs to 15 residues. In germline, CDR1 is LNHDA, CDR2 SQIVND (reference sequence). CDR3: CASREQGGGDQPQHF. As DNA, the CDR3 is TGTGCCAGTAGAGAGCAGGGAGGAGGGGATCAGCCCCAGCATTTT.